Below are 9 T cell receptor beta chains sequenced from a single sample in a study of T cells in Graves' hyperthyroidism and ophthalmopathy. RNA transcripts provided the source from which TCR beta CDR3 regions were amplified. An initial round of RT-PCR targeting the TCR CDR3 relied on the HTBI primer set. TCRdb re-called the multiplex PCR reads with MiXCR, one entry per CDR3 protein. This table holds fewer than 550,000 distinct CDR3 sequences, around a quarter found once. The sequenced sample consisted of blood. These receptors originate from a woman in her 30s with Graves' ophthalmopathy.

There are many counts of this clonotype. This chain connects TRBV7-2 to TRBJ2-7; 13 bases are shared with TRBD2. From germline, CDR1 is SGHTA and CDR2 FQGNSA. CDR3 size: 17 residues. With 0 bases clipped from V and 0 bases from J, the junction kept 2 bases outside the gene matches. The CDR3 reads CASSLARTSGSSYEQYF. CDR3 nucleotide sequence: TGTGCCAGCAGCTTAGCCCGGACTAGCGGGAGCTCCTACGAGCAGTACTTC.

V and J are TRBV6-5 and TRBJ2-7; 10 bases match TRBD1. J was trimmed by 5 bases and V by 2 bases; bases with no gene match: 6. Germline loops: CDR1 MNHEY, CDR2 SVGAGI. The CDR3 spans 15 residues. The CDR3 here is CASSYHGTGANEQYF. Written as DNA, the CDR3 is TGTGCCAGCAGTTACCACGGGACAGGGGCTAACGAGCAGTACTTC.

This clonotype was seen only a few times. The CDR3 loop reads CSAPGTAATDTQYF. DNA of the CDR3: TGCAGTGCTCCAGGGACGGCGGCGACAGATACGCAGTATTTT. This rearrangement joins TRBV20-1 to TRBJ2-3, with D perhaps matching TRBD1 or TRBD2 (5 bases each). The germline V gene has CDR1 DFQATT and CDR2 SNEGSKA (reference sequence). This CDR3 region has 14 residues. V lost 5 bases and J 3 bases, leaving 15 bases between the germline ends.

This clonotype was found many times. This chain joins TRBV6-2 or TRBV6-3 and TRBJ2-7, with unresolved D. The length of the CDR3 is 11 residues. The V end lost 8 bases, the J end lost 0 bases, and 5 bases lay between the germline ends. Looked up from germline, CDR1 is MNHEY and CDR2 is SVGEGT. The CDR3 here is CASDDSYEQYF. CDR3 in DNA: TGTGCCAGCGACGACTCCTACGAGCAGTACTTC.

Details on this clonotype: One end of the junction does not line up with germline, which may come from a read error. CDR3 sequence reads: CASNYRGLVNTGDLFF. The CDR3 DNA is TGTGCCAGCAACTACAGGGGGCTGGTGAACACCGGGGATCTGTTTTTT. The gene calls are TRBV6-2 or TRBV6-3 and TRBJ2-2, with 9 bases that match TRBD1. The CDR3 runs to 16 residues. Per the germline V gene, CDR1 is MNHEY and CDR2 is SVGEGT.

Many counts were recorded for this clonotype. The rearrangement uses TRBV6-5 and TRBJ1-5; no clear D gene. From germline, CDR1 is MNHEY and CDR2 SVGAGI. V was pared by 5 bases and J by 2 bases, with 7 bases between. CDR3 length equals 13 residues. CDR3 in DNA: TGTGCCAGCAGTCGCGCCCGCAATCAGCCCCAGCATTTT. Its protein is CASSRARNQPQHF.

This CDR3 is CASSGEGGSNQPQHF. Written as DNA, the CDR3 is TGTGCCAGCAGTGGGGAAGGGGGCAGCAATCAGCCCCAGCATTTT. The V call is TRBV2, the J call TRBJ1-5; 7 bases agree with TRBD1. Germline V gene data show CDR1 as SNHLY and CDR2 as FYNNEI. V lost 4 bases and J lost 1; bases outside the gene matches: 4. CDR3 length equals 15 residues.

The gene calls are TRBV6-1 and TRBJ1-1; D uncertain. Germline V CDR1 and CDR2: MNHNS, SASEGT. The CDR3 contains 16 residues. V was pared by 2 bases and J by 1 base, with 14 bases between. CDR3 nucleotides: TGTGCCAGCAGTGAAAGGACCCTTAGGGAGAACACTGAAGCTTTCTTT. Protein: CASSERTLRENTEAFF.

This clonotype was recorded many times. The rearrangement uses TRBV13 and TRBJ1-2; D is unclear. The germline V gene has CDR1 PRHDT and CDR2 FYEKMQ (reference sequence). V lost 0 bases to trimming and J lost 2 bases, with 10 bases between them. The CDR3 length is 15 residues. Here the CDR3 reads CASSLGRPSNYGYTF. In DNA, the CDR3 is TGTGCCAGCAGCTTAGGGAGACCGTCGAACTATGGCTACACCTTC.